This T cell receptor (beta chain) was sequenced in a study of T cell responses to AZD1222 COVID-19 vaccine. From germline, CDR1 is SGHRS and CDR2 YFSETQ. Trimming stripped 5 bases from V and 1 base from J, with 18 bases between. The CDR3 runs 16 residues. Study-wide results and caveats: White British ancestry dominated among donors, who included more females, and clonal diversity was possibly underestimated. Recipients of two AZD1222 doses showed rising Spike-specific TCR breadth and depth.

Using immunoSEQ multiplex PCR, the repertoire was profiled, and TCRdb retains in-frame clones only, with some absent. This sample has roughly 85,000 clones, with 70% to 90% found just once. This clone was seen a handful of times. Its antigen is unidentified. This TCR derives from an adult in good health. This sample comprised peripheral blood, obtained on day 0 of MenACWY control vaccination. This chain uses TRBV5-1 with TRBJ2-5; TRBD1 or TRBD2 may be the D gene (6 bases each). The CDR3 nucleotides read TGCGCCAGCAGTTTGAACGGGGGCGCTCCCCAAGAGACCCAGTACTTC. It yields the protein CASSLNGGAPQETQYF. Complete variable domain (other parts from reference TRBV5-1 and TRBJ2-5): KAGVTQTPRYLIKTRGQQVTLSCSPISGHRSVSWYQQTPGQGLQFLFEYFSETQRNKGNFPGRFSGRQFSNSRSEMNVSTLELGDSALYLCASSLNGGAPQETQYFGPGTRLLVL.